Each of the 27 T cell receptor beta chains below was sequenced from the same sample in a study of blood T cell repertoires in COVID-19. Profiled with immunoSEQ multiplex PCR; TCRdb holds only in-frame clones, not every one. The data hold approximately 20,000 clones, with 90% to 95% observed a single time. Sequenced material: peripheral blood. The receptors were gathered from a woman between 45 and 65 years old with active COVID-19.

The chain uses TRBV9 and TRBJ1-4; possible D gene TRBD1, 6 bases. Germline V gives CDR1 SGDLS, CDR2 YYNGEE. This CDR3 has 15 residues. Deletions cut 2 bases from V and 7 bases from J, with 15 bases between. CDR3 sequence (DNA): TGTGCCAGCAGCGTCGAGGGACAAGAGAGTGAAAAACTGTTTTTT. Its protein product is CASSVEGQESEKLFF.

This rearrangement joins TRBV28 to TRBJ2-3, with 11 bases lining up with TRBD2. Germline lookup yields CDR1 MDHEN and CDR2 SYDVKM. CDR3 size: 13 residues. The CDR3 bases are TGTGTCGTAGCGGGAGGGCCTACAGATACGCAGTATTTT. Translating gives CVVAGGPTDTQYF.

The CDR3 here is CASSNRQGRRGEAFF. The DNA of the CDR3 is TGTGCCAGCAGCAACCGACAGGGCCGGCGGGGTGAAGCTTTCTTT. V is TRBV7-9 and J is TRBJ1-1, with 7 bases fitting TRBD1. The V segment lost 5 bases and the J segment 7 bases; nucleotides outside the gene matches: 13. Germline CDR1 and CDR2: SEHNR and FQNEAQ (reference sequence). The CDR3 contains 15 residues. Full variable domain (rest looked up from reference TRBV7-9 and TRBJ1-1): DTGVSQNPRHKITKRGQNVTFRCDPISEHNRLYWYRQTLGQGPEFLTYFQNEAQLEKSRLLSDRFSAERPKGSFSTLEIQRTEQGDSAMYLCASSNRQGRRGEAFFGQGTRLTVV.

In DNA, the CDR3 is TGCGCCAGCAGCTTGGGGGCGGGACAGGGGCCCTACGAGCAGTACTTC. Protein: CASSLGAGQGPYEQYF. The genes are TRBV5-1 and TRBJ2-7, with TRBD1 identical over 10 bases. The CDR3 has 16 amino acids. From germline, CDR1 is SGHRS and CDR2 YFSETQ. With 0 bases clipped from V and 2 bases from J, the junction kept 5 bases outside the gene matches.

The genes are TRBV9 and TRBJ2-2, with D possibly matching TRBD2 (6 bases). Germline V gene sequence: CDR1 SGDLS, CDR2 YYNGEE. CDR3 size: 18 residues. With 0 bases removed from V and 2 bases from J, the gap between germline ends came to 17 bases. DNA of the CDR3: TGTGCCAGCAGCGTAGCTCCGCGCGGGACTCTAAACACCGGGGAGCTGTTTTTT. Its protein product is CASSVAPRGTLNTGELFF.

The gene calls are TRBV10-3 and TRBJ1-1; possible D gene TRBD1, 6 bases. V lost 0 bases and J 5 bases, leaving 16 bases between the germline ends. The CDR3 consists of 16 residues. CDR1 and CDR2 (germline): ENHRY, SYGVKD. The CDR3 DNA sequence: TGTGCCATCAGTGAGTCGCCGCAGGGGCCGGGGACTGAAGCTTTCTTT. This gives the protein CAISESPQGPGTEAFF.

The gene calls are TRBV7-3 and TRBJ2-1; no clear D gene. Trimming cost V 3 bases and J 4 bases, with 13 bases left between them. The CDR3 runs 15 residues. CDR1 is SGHTA and CDR2 is FQGTGA in the germline V gene. CDR3 residues: CASSFSPSLYNEQFF. The CDR3 nucleotides read TGTGCCAGCAGCTTCTCCCCGTCTCTTTACAATGAGCAGTTCTTC.

The V call is TRBV29-1, the J call TRBJ2-1, with 10 nucleotides matching TRBD2. J lost 3 bases, V lost 5 bases, and 1 base had no gene match. The CDR3 is 13 residues long. Germline V lookup: CDR1 SQVTM, CDR2 ANQGSEA. In nucleotides, the CDR3 is TGCAGCGTTACTAGCGGGGTCTACAATGAGCAGTTCTTC. Amino acids: CSVTSGVYNEQFF.

The V call is TRBV14, the J call TRBJ2-3; 11 nucleotides agree with TRBD2. The CDR3 extends over 16 amino acids. V lost 4 bases to trimming and J lost 2 bases; unmatched junction nucleotides: 5. Germline V gene data show CDR1 as SGHDN and CDR2 as FVKESK. Written as DNA, the CDR3 is TGTGCCAGCAGCCCTAGACTAGCGGGGTACACAGATACGCAGTATTTT. Translating it yields CASSPRLAGYTDTQYF.

The chain recombines TRBV9 with TRBJ1-5; no clear D gene. CDR3 length equals 15 residues. V gave up 0 bases and J gave up 2 bases, with 9 bases separating them. CDR1 is SGDLS, CDR2 YYNGEE, per germline. This CDR3 reads CASSVDAGRNQPQHF. The CDR3 nucleotides read TGTGCCAGCAGCGTAGATGCGGGTCGCAATCAGCCCCAGCATTTT.

The chain is built from TRBV2 and TRBJ2-7; D is perhaps TRBD1 (5 bases). The CDR3 loop spans 14 amino acids. V lost 8 bases to trimming and J lost 0 bases, with 14 bases between them. CDR1 and CDR2 (germline): SNHLY, FYNNEI. This CDR3 reads CASVLDTHSYEQYF. The CDR3 nucleotides read TGTGCCAGCGTCTTGGACACCCACTCCTACGAGCAGTACTTC.

The gene calls are TRBV2 and TRBJ1-1; D might be TRBD1 (6 bases). The CDR3 is 13 residues long. Germline V lookup: CDR1 SNHLY, CDR2 FYNNEI. Trimming cost V 7 bases and J 1 base, with 10 bases left between them. The CDR3 sequence is CASTVQGNTEAFF. CDR3 nucleotides: TGTGCCAGCACAGTACAGGGGAACACTGAAGCTTTCTTT. Full variable domain (outside the CDR3, taken from reference TRBV2 and TRBJ1-1): EPEVTQTPSHQVTQMGQEVILRCVPISNHLYFYWYRQILGQKVEFLVSFYNNEISEKSEIFDDQFSVERPDGSNFTLKIRSTKLEDSAMYFCASTVQGNTEAFFGQGTRLTVV.

The table lists this clone with a few counts. The V call is TRBV9, the J call TRBJ1-2, with unresolved D. CDR1 SGDLS and CDR2 YYNGEE come from the germline V gene. V was pared by 0 bases and J by 8 bases, with 8 bases between. CDR3 length equals 12 residues. The CDR3 protein is CASSVGSQGYTF. DNA for the CDR3: TGTGCCAGCAGCGTAGGTTCTCAGGGCTACACCTTC.

The genes are TRBV5-1 and TRBJ2-1; D possibly corresponds to TRBD2 (5 bases). V lost 5 bases and J 9 bases, leaving 12 bases between the germline ends. The CDR3 has 12 amino acids. From germline, CDR1 is SGHRS and CDR2 YFSETQ. The CDR3 DNA is TGCGCCAGCAGGGAGGAAGTCGGTGAGCAGTTCTTC. It yields the protein CASREEVGEQFF.

The genes are TRBV5-6 and TRBJ1-2; D is uncertain. With 5 bases removed from V and 0 bases from J, the gap between germline ends came to 20 bases. CDR1 is SGHDT, CDR2 YYEEEE, per germline. CDR3 length: 17 residues. CDR3 sequence (DNA): TGTGCCAGCAGGGACTCCCTCGGCACAGCGACTAACTATGGCTACACCTTC. The encoded protein is CASRDSLGTATNYGYTF.

The chain joins TRBV20-1 to TRBJ2-1; the D gene is possibly TRBD2 (5 bases). CDR1 is DFQATT, CDR2 SNEGSKA, per germline (reference sequence). The CDR3 is 16 residues long. The V and J ends lost 3 bases and 1 base respectively, with 16 bases between them. Written as DNA, the CDR3 is TGCAGTGCTAGTATCACAGCGGCCTTGTCCTACAATGAGCAGTTCTTC. It yields the protein CSASITAALSYNEQFF.

This clone was seen once. This rearrangement joins TRBV3-1 (or the pseudogene TRBV3-2) to TRBJ2-4; TRBD1 matches 8 bases. CDR1 LGHDT and CDR2 YNNKEL come from the germline V gene (reference sequence). The CDR3 has 13 residues. Trimming took 2 bases from V and 15 from J; bases not matched to a gene: 9. Written as DNA, the CDR3 is TGTGCCAGCAGCCAAACTACAGGGGGTTTAGTGTACTTC. Translating gives CASSQTTGGLVYF.

The V and J genes are TRBV6-5 and TRBJ1-2; possibly TRBD1 for D (6 bases). Deletions cut 6 bases from V and 6 bases from J, with 14 bases between. Germline CDR1 is MNHEY and CDR2 is SVGAGI. The CDR3 covers 13 residues. CDR3 region: CASRTGRNDGYTF. The CDR3 DNA follows: TGTGCCAGCAGAACAGGGAGAAACGATGGCTACACCTTC.

This chain links TRBV5-4 with TRBJ1-2; 8 nucleotides line up with TRBD1. Germline V gene lookup returns CDR1 SGHNT and CDR2 YYREEE (reference sequence). This CDR3 has 14 amino acids. Trimming at V came to 7 bases and at J to 4 bases, leaving 9 bases not matched to a gene. CDR3 loop: CASHRTGKVYGYTF. The CDR3 DNA is TGTGCCAGCCACCGGACAGGGAAGGTCTATGGCTACACCTTC.

This chain links TRBV5-1 with TRBJ2-3; tentatively, D is TRBD2 (6 bases). The germline V and J ends were trimmed by 2 bases and 4 bases, with 11 bases remaining between them. Germline V gives CDR1 SGHRS, CDR2 YFSETQ. The CDR3 loop spans 14 amino acids. The CDR3 spells CASSFSSGSDTQYF. The CDR3, as DNA: TGCGCCAGCAGCTTTAGTAGCGGATCAGATACGCAGTATTTT.

The V call is TRBV4-1, the J call TRBJ2-3, with 8 bases fitting TRBD2. Per the germline V gene, CDR1 is MGHRA and CDR2 is YSYEKL. This CDR3 has 17 residues. Losses at the gene ends were 0 bases for V and 5 bases for J; bases not matched to a gene: 10. CDR3 residues: CASSQDHSGSVGDTQYF. The CDR3 bases are TGCGCCAGCAGCCAAGATCACAGCGGGAGTGTTGGAGATACGCAGTATTTT.

The rearrangement links TRBV19 to TRBJ1-1; tentative D call: TRBD1 (6 bases). This CDR3 is 13 amino acids long. Germline loops: CDR1 LNHDA, CDR2 SQIVND (reference sequence). Trimming left V 4 bases short and J 3 bases short, with 9 bases between. CDR3 region: CASSKTGYTEAFF. The CDR3 coding sequence is TGTGCCAGTAGTAAAACAGGGTACACTGAAGCTTTCTTT.

The count of this clone is one. The rearrangement uses TRBV18 and TRBJ2-1; 14 bases map to TRBD2. The CDR3 spans 15 residues. Unmatched junction bases numbered 4, after V lost 3 bases and J lost 9 bases. Germline CDR1 is KGHSH and CDR2 is LQKENI. CDR3 sequence: CASSPGLAGAVEQFF. The DNA for the CDR3 is TGTGCCAGCTCACCGGGACTAGCGGGAGCCGTTGAGCAGTTCTTC.

The rearrangement joins TRBV6-5 to TRBJ2-2; D might be TRBD2 (5 bases). CDR1 MNHEY and CDR2 SVGAGI come from the germline V gene. V lost 7 bases to trimming and J lost 1 base, with 7 bases between them. The length of the CDR3 is 13 residues. CDR3 coding DNA: TGTGCCAGCATGAGCGGGAACACCGGGGAGCTGTTTTTT. It codes for CASMSGNTGELFF.

V usage is TRBV5-1 and J usage is TRBJ2-3; 8 nucleotides match TRBD1. Germline V lookup: CDR1 SGHRS, CDR2 YFSETQ. The CDR3 has 15 residues. The V segment lost 2 bases and the J segment 5 bases; nucleotides outside the gene matches: 7. The CDR3 sequence: CASSFVGRGQDTQYF. DNA of the CDR3: TGCGCCAGCAGCTTCGTGGGCAGGGGGCAAGATACGCAGTATTTT.

The chain couples TRBV10-3 to TRBJ2-7; the match to TRBD2 covers 7 bases. The CDR3 has 15 amino acids. Germline V gene lookup returns CDR1 ENHRY and CDR2 SYGVKD. With V trimmed by 7 bases and J by 1 base, 10 bases remained unmatched. The CDR3 sequence is CAITSSSGGSYEQYF. CDR3 in DNA: TGTGCCATCACTTCTTCTAGCGGAGGTTCCTACGAGCAGTACTTC.

This clone was seen a single time. The chain carries TRBV27 and TRBJ2-3; D is perhaps TRBD2 (5 bases). This CDR3 comprises 14 residues. The V gene lost 3 bases and the J gene lost 4 bases, with 11 bases spanning the gap. Germline CDR1 MNHEY, CDR2 SMNVEV (reference sequence). The CDR3 sequence: CASSLVGKPDTQYF. CDR3 DNA sequence: TGTGCCAGCAGTTTGGTCGGGAAGCCAGATACGCAGTATTTT.